The next 9 T cell receptor beta chains were all read from a single sample in a study of cytomegalovirus exposure and HLA in healthy donors (dated by TCRdb to 2016 to 2017). The library was made by the immunoSEQ multiplex PCR assay. TCRdb took over this immuneACCESS table, retaining in-frame rearrangements with V and J assigned. Such tables are incomplete; in checked studies, under half of the missing clones stem from an unresolved V gene, and the remainder is unexplained. The sample table lists under 200,000 clones, 85% to 90% of them with a count of one. The ten most abundant clones make up 4.2% of the sample. Sequenced sample: PBMCs. The receptors originated from a man between 18 and 29 years old in good health and CMV-seropositive.

This clone was observed a single time. The chain is built from TRBV19 and TRBJ2-7; 7 bases agree with TRBD2. Germline V gives CDR1 LNHDA, CDR2 SQIVND (reference sequence). Unmatched junction bases numbered 9, after V lost 4 bases and J lost 3 bases. CDR3 length equals 15 residues. CDR3 residues: CASSNPGTINYEQYF. CDR3 sequence (DNA): TGTGCCAGTAGTAACCCAGGGACTATAAACTACGAGCAGTACTTC. The full variable domain, rest sourced from reference TRBV19 and TRBJ2-7, is DGGITQSPKYLFRKEGQNVTLSCEQNLNHDAMYWYRQDPGQGLRLIYYSQIVNDFQKGDIAEGYSVSREKKESFPLTVTSAQKNPTAFYLCASSNPGTINYEQYFGPGTRLTVT.

The V gene is TRBV9, the J gene TRBJ2-1; 9 bases fit TRBD2. J gave up 6 bases and V 3 bases, and 10 bases lay outside the gene matches. The CDR3 is 16 residues long. Per germline, CDR1 SGDLS and CDR2 YYNGEE. CDR3 amino acids: CASSAFLAGVSNEQFF. CDR3 sequence (DNA): TGTGCCAGCAGCGCCTTTTTAGCGGGAGTTAGCAATGAGCAGTTCTTC. Together with reference TRBV9 and TRBJ2-1, the CDR3 gives the full variable domain: DSGVTQTPKHLITATGQRVTLRCSPRSGDLSVYWYQQSLDQGLQFLIQYYNGEERAKGNILERFSAQQFPDLHSELNLSSLELGDSALYFCASSAFLAGVSNEQFFGPGTRLTVL.

V and J are TRBV5-1 and TRBJ1-2, with a possible D match to TRBD1 (5 bases). V dropped 1 base and J dropped 2 bases, with 9 bases sitting between them. This CDR3 is 14 amino acids long. Per germline, CDR1 SGHRS and CDR2 YFSETQ. The CDR3 coding sequence is TGCGCCAGCAGCTTGTCGACAGTGAACTATGGCTACACCTTC. It specifies CASSLSTVNYGYTF.

V usage is TRBV28 and J usage is TRBJ2-1; 13 bases fit TRBD2. Germline V gene sequence: CDR1 MDHEN, CDR2 SYDVKM. This CDR3 spans 16 amino acids. V was pared by 0 bases and J by 9 bases, with 5 bases of the junction left unmatched. Here the CDR3 DNA reads TGTGCCAGCAGTTTATGGACTAGCGGGAGGTTCGGTGAGCAGTTCTTC. Amino acids: CASSLWTSGRFGEQFF. Full variable domain (outside the CDR3, taken from reference TRBV28 and TRBJ2-1): DVKVTQSSRYLVKRTGEKVFLECVQDMDHENMFWYRQDPGLGLRLIYFSYDVKMKEKGDIPEGYSVSREKKERFSLILESASTNQTSMYLCASSLWTSGRFGEQFFGPGTRLTVL.

This rearrangement joins TRBV5-1 to TRBJ1-2; D not resolved. The V end was cut by 0 bases, the J end by 4 bases, with 10 bases between. CDR1 and CDR2 from the germline V gene are SGHRS and YFSETQ. The CDR3 covers 14 residues. As DNA, the CDR3 is TGCGCCAGCAGCTTGGGAAACAGTCTCTATGGCTACACCTTC. This sequence encodes CASSLGNSLYGYTF.

The chain is built from TRBV6-5 and TRBJ1-2, with no clear D. Germline CDR1 is MNHEY and CDR2 is SVGAGI. V was trimmed by 0 bases and J by 2 bases, leaving 7 bases between them. The CDR3 is made up of 14 amino acids. The CDR3 coding sequence is TGTGCCAGCAGTTACTCGAGTCTGAACTATGGCTACACCTTC. Translation: CASSYSSLNYGYTF.

This chain joins TRBV5-5 and TRBJ1-2; 7 nucleotides align to TRBD1. The CDR3 has 14 amino acids. V was pared by 3 bases and J by 2 bases, with 4 bases of the junction left unmatched. Germline V gene lookup returns CDR1 SGHKS and CDR2 YYEKEE (reference sequence). DNA of the CDR3: TGTGCCAGCAGCTCATGGACAGGCAACTATGGCTACACCTTC. It codes for CASSSWTGNYGYTF.

This clone was detected a few times. CDR3 sequence: CASSRLDRNTGELFF. The CDR3 bases are TGTGCCAGCAGCCGGCTGGACAGGAACACCGGGGAGCTGTTTTTT. This sequence joins TRBV28 and TRBJ2-2; maybe TRBD1 (6 bases). CDR1 and CDR2 from the germline V gene are MDHEN and SYDVKM. V lost 6 bases and J lost 1, with 12 bases in between. The CDR3 is 15 residues long.

The rearrangement links TRBV29-1 to TRBJ2-7, with 8 nucleotides matching TRBD1. This CDR3 spans 12 amino acids. The germline gives CDR1 SQVTM, CDR2 ANQGSEA. The CDR3 is CGAGTGSYEQYF. The CDR3 DNA sequence: TGCGGGGCCGGGACAGGTTCCTACGAGCAGTACTTC.